This T cell receptor (beta chain) was profiled in a study of T cells after yellow fever vaccination. Overall study context: Some fractions had low cell numbers, and these were prepared with SMART-Seq v4 Ultra Low Input. Study-wide results and limits: Shared CD4/CD8 clonotypes were a small share, likely from convergent recombination. The study re-detected most primary-vaccination clones after the booster (approximately 96% CD4, 80% to 90% CD8).

The CDR3 is made up of 14 amino acids. The germline V gene encodes CDR1 SGHTA and CDR2 FQGNSA. V dropped 4 bases and J dropped 7; count of bases not matched to a gene: 5. There are a few counts of this clonotype. Its specificity is unknown. A single record per CDR3 protein comes from TCRdb applying MiXCR to the 5' RACE reads. The sample has about 500,000 distinct CDR3 sequences; 17% are singletons. The chain links TRBV7-2 to TRBJ2-1; TRBD1 matches 9 bases. Material: PBMCs, obtained around 5 days after the first yellow fever vaccination. The receptor comes from a man aged 18 to 29 who received the YFV17D yellow fever vaccine. CDR3 region: CASSSGTGKNEQFF. The CDR3, as DNA: TGTGCCAGCAGCTCCGGGACAGGGAAAAATGAGCAGTTCTTC.